This T cell receptor beta chain was captured in a study of CD4+ T cells in melanoma. This table comes from immunoSEQ multiplex PCR, and its TCRdb copy is limited to in-frame clones, with some not included. The repertoire holds around 110,000 clones, with around 93% as singletons. This CDR3 has 19 amino acids. Germline-derived CDR1 and CDR2 are SEHNR and FQNEAQ (reference sequence). The ends were cut back, 5 bases at V and 0 bases at J, with 23 bases in the middle. About this clone: The antigen remains unidentified.

Study findings and constraints: CD8+ T cell, macrophage and B cell function reportedly correlated with neoantigen-specific CD4+ T cells. In melanoma, neoantigen-specific CD4+ T cells reportedly differed in differentiation state.

This chain connects TRBV7-9 to TRBJ2-4, with TRBD1 as a possible D gene (6 bases). The specimen was peripheral blood. The origin of this receptor is a human donor with melanoma. The CDR3 DNA follows: TGTGCCAGCAGCCCCAGGGGACGCCTAGGCTCGATAGCCAAAAACATTCAGTACTTC. It yields the protein CASSPRGRLGSIAKNIQYF.